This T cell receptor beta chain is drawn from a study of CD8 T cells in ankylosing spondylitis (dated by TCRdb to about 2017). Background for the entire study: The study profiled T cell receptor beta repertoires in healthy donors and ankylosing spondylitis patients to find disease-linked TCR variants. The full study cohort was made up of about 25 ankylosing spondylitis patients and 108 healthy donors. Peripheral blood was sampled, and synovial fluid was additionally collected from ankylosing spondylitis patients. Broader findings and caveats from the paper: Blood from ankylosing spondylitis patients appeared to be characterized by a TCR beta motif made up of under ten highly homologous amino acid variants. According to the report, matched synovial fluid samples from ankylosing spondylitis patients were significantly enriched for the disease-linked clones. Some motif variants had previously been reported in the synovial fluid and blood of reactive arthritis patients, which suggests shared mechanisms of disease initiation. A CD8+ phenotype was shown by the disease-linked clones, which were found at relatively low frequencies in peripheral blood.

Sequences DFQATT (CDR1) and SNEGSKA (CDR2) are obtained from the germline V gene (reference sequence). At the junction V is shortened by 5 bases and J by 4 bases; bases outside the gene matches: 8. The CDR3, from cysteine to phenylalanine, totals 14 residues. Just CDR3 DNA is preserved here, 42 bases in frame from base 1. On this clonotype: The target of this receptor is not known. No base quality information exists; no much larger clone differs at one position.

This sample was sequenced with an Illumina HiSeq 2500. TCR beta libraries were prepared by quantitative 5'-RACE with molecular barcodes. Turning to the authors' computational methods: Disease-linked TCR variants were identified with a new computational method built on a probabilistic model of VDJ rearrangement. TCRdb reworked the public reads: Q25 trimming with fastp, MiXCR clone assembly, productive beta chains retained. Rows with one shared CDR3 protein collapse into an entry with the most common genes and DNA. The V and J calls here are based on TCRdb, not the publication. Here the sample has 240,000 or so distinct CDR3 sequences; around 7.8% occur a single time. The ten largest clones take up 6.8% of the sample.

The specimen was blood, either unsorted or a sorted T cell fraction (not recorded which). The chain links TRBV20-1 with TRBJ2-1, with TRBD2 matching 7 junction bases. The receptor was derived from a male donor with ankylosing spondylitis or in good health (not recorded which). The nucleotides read TGCAGTGCTGCTAGCGGCACCTTTTACAATGAGCAGTTCTTC. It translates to CSAASGTFYNEQFF.